The sequence of this T cell receptor beta chain was determined in a study of blood T cell repertoires in COVID-19. Turning to the study itself: Donors in the United States, Italy and Spain gave samples during acute or convalescent COVID-19.

In the original processing: Amplification of reference gene primers was used by the study to estimate nucleated cell counts. Here immunoSEQ multiplex PCR was the method, and the copy in TCRdb shows in-frame clones only, minus some. That table is the source of V, J and clone size, and D and trimming were worked out from the DNA. In the table there are 200,000 to 300,000 clones, roughly 80% of which are singletons. The material sequenced was peripheral blood. The clonotype originates from a woman of 80 years or more with acute or convalescent COVID-19.

The CDR3 DNA follows: TGTGCCAGCAGTCCCCCCGGCAGCAGAGGGACCCAGTACTTC. Amino acid sequence: CASSPPGSRGTQYF. The chain couples TRBV3-1 (or the pseudogene TRBV3-2) to TRBJ2-5; the D is unclear. Per germline, CDR1 LGHDT and CDR2 YNNKEL (reference sequence). V lost 6 bases, J lost 7 bases, and 18 bases lay in between. The CDR3 totals 14 residues.